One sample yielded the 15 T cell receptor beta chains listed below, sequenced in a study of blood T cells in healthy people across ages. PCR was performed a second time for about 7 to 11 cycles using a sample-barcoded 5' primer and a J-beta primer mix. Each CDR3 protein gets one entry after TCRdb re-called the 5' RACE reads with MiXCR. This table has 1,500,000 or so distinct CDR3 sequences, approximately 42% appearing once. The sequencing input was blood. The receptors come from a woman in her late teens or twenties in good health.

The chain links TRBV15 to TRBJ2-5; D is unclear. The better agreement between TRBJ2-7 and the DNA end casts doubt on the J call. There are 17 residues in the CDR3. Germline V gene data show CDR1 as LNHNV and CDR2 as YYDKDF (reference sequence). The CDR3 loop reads CATSRDPVGRIVYEQYF. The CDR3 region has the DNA TGTGCCACCAGCAGAGATCCGGTAGGACGGATTGTCTACGAGCAGTACTTC.

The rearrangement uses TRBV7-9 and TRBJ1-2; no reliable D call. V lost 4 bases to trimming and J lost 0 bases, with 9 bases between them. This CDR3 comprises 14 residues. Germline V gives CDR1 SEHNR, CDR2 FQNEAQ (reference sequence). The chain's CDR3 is CASSWSQPNYGYTF. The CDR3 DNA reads TGTGCCAGCAGCTGGTCACAACCTAACTATGGCTACACCTTC.

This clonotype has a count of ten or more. The CDR3 is CASSPDRTYEQYF. The CDR3 coding sequence is TGTGCCAGCAGTCCTGACAGGACCTACGAGCAGTACTTC. V and J are TRBV18 and TRBJ2-7, with D maybe TRBD1 (6 bases). CDR1 and CDR2 (germline): KGHSH, LQKENI. The V end lost 8 bases, the J end lost 2 bases, and 13 bases lay between the germline ends. The CDR3 has 13 amino acids.

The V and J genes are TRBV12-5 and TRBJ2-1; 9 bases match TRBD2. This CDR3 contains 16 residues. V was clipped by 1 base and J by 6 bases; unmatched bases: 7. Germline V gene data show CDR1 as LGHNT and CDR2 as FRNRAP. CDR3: CASGLGLAGSFNEQFF. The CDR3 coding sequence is TGTGCTAGTGGTTTGGGTCTAGCGGGGTCTTTCAATGAGCAGTTCTTC.

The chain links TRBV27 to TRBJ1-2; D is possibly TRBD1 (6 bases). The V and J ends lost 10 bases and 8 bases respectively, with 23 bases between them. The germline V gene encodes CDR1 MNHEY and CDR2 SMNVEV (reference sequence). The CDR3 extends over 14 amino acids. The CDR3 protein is CATISWGTSGGYTF. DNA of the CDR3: TGTGCCACCATTAGTTGGGGGACATCCGGGGGCTACACCTTC.

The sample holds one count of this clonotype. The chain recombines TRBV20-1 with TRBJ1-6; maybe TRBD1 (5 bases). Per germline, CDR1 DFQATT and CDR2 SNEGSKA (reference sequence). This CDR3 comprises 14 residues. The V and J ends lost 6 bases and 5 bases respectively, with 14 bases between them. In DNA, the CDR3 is TGCAGTGCACCCGGGGGACGGGATAATTCACCCCTCCACTTT. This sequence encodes CSAPGGRDNSPLHF.

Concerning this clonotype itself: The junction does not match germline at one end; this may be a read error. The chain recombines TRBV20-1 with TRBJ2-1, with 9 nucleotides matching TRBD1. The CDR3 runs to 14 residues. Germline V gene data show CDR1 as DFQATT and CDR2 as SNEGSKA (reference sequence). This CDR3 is CRARDWTGAPEQFF. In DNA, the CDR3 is TGCAGGGCTAGAGATTGGACAGGGGCCCCTGAGCAGTTCTTC.

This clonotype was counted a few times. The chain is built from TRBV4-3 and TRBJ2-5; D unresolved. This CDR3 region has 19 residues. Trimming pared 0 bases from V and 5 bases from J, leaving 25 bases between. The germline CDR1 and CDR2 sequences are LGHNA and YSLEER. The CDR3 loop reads CASSQDAPQIFSLGETQYF. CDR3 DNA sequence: TGCGCCAGCAGCCAAGATGCCCCCCAAATCTTCTCCCTGGGGGAGACCCAGTACTTC.

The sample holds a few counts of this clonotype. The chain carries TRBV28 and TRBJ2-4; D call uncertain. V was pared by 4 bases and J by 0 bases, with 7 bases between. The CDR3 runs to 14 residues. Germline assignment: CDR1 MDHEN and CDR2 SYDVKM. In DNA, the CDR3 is TGTGCCAGCAGTTATTTCTTAGCCAAAAACATTCAGTACTTC. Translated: CASSYFLAKNIQYF.

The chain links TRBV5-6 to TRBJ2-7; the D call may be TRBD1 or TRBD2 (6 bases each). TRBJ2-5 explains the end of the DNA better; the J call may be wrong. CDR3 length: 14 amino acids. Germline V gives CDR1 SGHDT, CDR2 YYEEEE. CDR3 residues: CASSLGGAGVTQYF. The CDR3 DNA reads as TGTGCCAGCAGCCTCGGAGGGGCAGGGGTGACCCAGTACTTC.

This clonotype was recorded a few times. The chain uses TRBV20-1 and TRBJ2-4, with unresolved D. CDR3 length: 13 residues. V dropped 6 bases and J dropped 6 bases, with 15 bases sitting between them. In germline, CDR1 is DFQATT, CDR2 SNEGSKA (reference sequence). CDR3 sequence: CSAPPTHANIQYF. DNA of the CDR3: TGCAGTGCCCCCCCCACTCATGCAAACATTCAGTACTTC.

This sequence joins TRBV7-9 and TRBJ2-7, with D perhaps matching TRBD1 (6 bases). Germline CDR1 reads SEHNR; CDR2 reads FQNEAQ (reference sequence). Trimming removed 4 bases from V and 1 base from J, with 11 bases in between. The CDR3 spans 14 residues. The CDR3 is CASSSRDTSYEQYF. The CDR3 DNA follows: TGTGCCAGCAGCTCCCGGGACACTTCCTACGAGCAGTACTTC.

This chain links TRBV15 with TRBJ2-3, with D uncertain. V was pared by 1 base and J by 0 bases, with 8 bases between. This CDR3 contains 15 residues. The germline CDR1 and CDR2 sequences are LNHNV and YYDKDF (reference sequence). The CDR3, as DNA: TGTGCCACCAGCAGAGTGGCCGCGAGCACAGATACGCAGTATTTT. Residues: CATSRVAASTDTQYF.

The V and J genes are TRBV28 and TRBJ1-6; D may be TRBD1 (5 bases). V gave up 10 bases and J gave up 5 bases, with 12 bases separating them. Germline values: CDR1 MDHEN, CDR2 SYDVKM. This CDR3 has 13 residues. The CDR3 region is CATLGPDNSPLHF. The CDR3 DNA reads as TGTGCCACTCTGGGACCAGATAATTCACCCCTCCACTTT. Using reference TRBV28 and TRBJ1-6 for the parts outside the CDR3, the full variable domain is DVKVTQSSRYLVKRTGEKVFLECVQDMDHENMFWYRQDPGLGLRLIYFSYDVKMKEKGDIPEGYSVSREKKERFSLILESASTNQTSMYLCATLGPDNSPLHFGNGTRLTVT.

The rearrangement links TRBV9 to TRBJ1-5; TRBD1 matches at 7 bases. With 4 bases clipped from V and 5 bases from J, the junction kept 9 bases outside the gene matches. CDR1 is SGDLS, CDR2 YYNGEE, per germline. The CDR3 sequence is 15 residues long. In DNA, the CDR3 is TGTGCCAGCAGCCCTCGGGACAGCCCCTATCAGCCCCAGCATTTT. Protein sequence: CASSPRDSPYQPQHF. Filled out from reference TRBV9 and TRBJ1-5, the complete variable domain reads DSGVTQTPKHLITATGQRVTLRCSPRSGDLSVYWYQQSLDQGLQFLIQYYNGEERAKGNILERFSAQQFPDLHSELNLSSLELGDSALYFCASSPRDSPYQPQHFGDGTRLSIL.